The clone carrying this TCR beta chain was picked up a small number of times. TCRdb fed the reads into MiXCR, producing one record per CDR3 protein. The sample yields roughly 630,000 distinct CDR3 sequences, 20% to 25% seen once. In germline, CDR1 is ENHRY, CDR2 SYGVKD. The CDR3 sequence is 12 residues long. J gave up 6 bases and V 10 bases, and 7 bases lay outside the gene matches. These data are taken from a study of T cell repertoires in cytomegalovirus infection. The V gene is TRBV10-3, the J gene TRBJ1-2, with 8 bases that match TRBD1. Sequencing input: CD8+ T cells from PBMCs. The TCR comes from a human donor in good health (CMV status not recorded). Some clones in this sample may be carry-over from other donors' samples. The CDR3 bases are TGTGCCACGTTAACAGGGGGAGATGGCTACACCTTC. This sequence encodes CATLTGGDGYTF.